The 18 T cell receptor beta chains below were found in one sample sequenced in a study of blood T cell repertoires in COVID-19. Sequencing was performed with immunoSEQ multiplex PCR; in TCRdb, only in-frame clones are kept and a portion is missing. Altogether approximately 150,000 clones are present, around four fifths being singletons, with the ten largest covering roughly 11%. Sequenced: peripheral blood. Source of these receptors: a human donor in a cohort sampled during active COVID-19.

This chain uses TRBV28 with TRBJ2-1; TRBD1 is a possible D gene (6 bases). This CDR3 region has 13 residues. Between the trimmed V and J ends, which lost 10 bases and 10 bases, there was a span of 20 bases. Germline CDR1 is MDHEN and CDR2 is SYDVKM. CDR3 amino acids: CATLTLGAREQFF. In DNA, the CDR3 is TGTGCCACCCTCACATTGGGGGCCCGGGAGCAGTTCTTC.

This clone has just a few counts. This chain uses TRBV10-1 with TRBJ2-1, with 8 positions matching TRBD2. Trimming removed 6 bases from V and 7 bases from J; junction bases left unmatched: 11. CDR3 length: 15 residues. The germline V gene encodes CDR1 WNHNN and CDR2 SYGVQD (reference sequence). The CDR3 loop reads CASRGSGSAGNEQFF. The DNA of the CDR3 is TGCGCCAGCAGGGGAAGCGGGAGCGCCGGGAATGAGCAGTTCTTC.

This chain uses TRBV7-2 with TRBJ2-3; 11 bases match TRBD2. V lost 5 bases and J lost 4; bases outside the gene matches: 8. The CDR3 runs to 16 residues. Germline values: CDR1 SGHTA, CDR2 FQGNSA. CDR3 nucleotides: TGTGCCAGCAGCCCGTCACTAGCGGGGGCGGCAGATACGCAGTATTTT. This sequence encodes CASSPSLAGAADTQYF.

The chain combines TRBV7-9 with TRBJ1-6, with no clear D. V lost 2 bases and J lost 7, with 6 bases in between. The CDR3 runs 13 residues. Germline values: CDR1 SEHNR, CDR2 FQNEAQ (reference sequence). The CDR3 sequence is CASSLNANSPLHF. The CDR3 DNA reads TGTGCCAGCAGCTTAAATGCGAATTCACCCCTCCACTTT.

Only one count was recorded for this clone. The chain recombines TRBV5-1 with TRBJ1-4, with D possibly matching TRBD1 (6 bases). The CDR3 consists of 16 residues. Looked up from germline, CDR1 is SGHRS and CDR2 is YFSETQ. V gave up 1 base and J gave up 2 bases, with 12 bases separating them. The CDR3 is CASSLSGGGTNEKLFF. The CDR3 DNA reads TGCGCCAGCAGCTTGTCGGGGGGCGGTACTAATGAAAAACTGTTTTTT.

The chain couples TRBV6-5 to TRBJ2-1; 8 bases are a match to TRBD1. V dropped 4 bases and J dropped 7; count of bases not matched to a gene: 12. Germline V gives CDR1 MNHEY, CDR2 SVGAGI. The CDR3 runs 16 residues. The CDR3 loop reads CASSSRSSRTGNEQFF. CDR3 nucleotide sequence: TGTGCCAGCAGTTCCCGTAGTAGTAGGACAGGGAATGAGCAGTTCTTC.

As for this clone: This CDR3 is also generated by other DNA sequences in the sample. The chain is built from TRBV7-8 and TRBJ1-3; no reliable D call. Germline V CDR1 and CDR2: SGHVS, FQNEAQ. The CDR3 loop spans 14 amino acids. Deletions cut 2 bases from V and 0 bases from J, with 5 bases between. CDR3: CASSLRDSGNTIYF. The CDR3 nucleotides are TGTGCCAGCAGCTTAAGAGACTCTGGAAACACCATATATTTT.

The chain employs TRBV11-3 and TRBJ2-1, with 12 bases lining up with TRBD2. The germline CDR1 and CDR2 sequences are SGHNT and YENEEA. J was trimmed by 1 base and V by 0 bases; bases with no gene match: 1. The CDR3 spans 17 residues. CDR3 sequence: CASSLELAGGSYNEQFF. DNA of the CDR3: TGTGCCAGCAGCTTAGAACTAGCGGGAGGTTCCTACAATGAGCAGTTCTTC.

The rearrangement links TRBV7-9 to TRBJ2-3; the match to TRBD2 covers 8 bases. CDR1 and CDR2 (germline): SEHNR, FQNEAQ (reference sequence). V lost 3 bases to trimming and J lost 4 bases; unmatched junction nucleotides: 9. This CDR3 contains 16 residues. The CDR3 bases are TGTGCCAGCAGCTTTTCATTTGGACTAGCATCAGATACGCAGTATTTT. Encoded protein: CASSFSFGLASDTQYF.

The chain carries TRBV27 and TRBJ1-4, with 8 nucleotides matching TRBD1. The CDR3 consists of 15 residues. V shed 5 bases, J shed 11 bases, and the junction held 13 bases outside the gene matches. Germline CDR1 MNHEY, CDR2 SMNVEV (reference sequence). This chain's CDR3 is CASSPKTGAIWKLFF. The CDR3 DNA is TGTGCCAGCAGTCCAAAGACAGGGGCAATATGGAAACTGTTTTTT. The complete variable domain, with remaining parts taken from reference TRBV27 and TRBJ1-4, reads EAQVTQNPRYLITVTGKKLTVTCSQNMNHEYMSWYRQDPGLGLRQIYYSMNVEVTDKGDVPEGYKVSRKEKRNFPLILESPSPNQTSLYFCASSPKTGAIWKLFFGSGTQLSVL.

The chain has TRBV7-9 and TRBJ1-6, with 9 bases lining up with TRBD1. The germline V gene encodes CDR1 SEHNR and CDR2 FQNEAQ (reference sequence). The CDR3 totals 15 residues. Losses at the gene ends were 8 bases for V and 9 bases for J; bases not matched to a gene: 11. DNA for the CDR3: TGTGCCAGCTTCACTTATACAGGGGGCCCTTCACCCCTCCACTTT. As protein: CASFTYTGGPSPLHF.

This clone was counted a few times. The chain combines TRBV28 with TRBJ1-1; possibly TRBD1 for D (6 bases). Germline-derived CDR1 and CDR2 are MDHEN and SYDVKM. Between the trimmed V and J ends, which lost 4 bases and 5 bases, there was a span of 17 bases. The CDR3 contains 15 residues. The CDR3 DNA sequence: TGTGCCAGCAGTTGGCCCGGGGGGCAAGGGACTGAAGCTTTCTTT. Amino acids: CASSWPGGQGTEAFF.

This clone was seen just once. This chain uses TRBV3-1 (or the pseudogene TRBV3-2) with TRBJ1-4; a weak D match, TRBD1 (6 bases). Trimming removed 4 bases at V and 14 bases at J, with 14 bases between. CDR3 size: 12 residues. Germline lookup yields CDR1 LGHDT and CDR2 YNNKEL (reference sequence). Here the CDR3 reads CASSPRGSRLFF. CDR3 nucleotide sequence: TGTGCCAGCAGCCCGAGGGGGTCGAGGCTGTTTTTT.

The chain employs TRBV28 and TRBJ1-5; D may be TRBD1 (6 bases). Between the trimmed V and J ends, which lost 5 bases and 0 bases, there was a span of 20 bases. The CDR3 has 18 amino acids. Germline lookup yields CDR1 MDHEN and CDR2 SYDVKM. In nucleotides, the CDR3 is TGTGCCAGCAGTCCACCCCAGACAGGCAGCTATAGCAATCAGCCCCAGCATTTT. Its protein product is CASSPPQTGSYSNQPQHF.

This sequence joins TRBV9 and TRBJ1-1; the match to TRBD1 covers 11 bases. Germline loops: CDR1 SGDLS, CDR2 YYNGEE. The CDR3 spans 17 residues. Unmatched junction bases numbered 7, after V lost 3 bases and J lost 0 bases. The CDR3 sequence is CASSARGQGEMNTEAFF. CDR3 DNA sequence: TGTGCCAGCAGCGCACGGGGACAGGGGGAAATGAACACTGAAGCTTTCTTT.

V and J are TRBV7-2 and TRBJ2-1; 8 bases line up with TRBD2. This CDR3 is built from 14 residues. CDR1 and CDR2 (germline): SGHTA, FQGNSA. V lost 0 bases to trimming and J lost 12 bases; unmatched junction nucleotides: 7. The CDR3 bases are TGTGCCAGCAGCTTAGCTAGCGGGATGAAACCGCAGTTCTTC. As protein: CASSLASGMKPQFF.

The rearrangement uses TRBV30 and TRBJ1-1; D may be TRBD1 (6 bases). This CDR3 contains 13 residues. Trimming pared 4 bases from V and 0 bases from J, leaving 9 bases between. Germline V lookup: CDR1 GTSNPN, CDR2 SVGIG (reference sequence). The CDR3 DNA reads TGTGCCTGGAACAAGGGGGTGAACACTGAAGCTTTCTTT. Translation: CAWNKGVNTEAFF.

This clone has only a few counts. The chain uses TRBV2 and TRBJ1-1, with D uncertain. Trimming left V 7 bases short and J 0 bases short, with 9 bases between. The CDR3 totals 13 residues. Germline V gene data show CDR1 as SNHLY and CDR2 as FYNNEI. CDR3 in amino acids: CASIPEMNTEAFF. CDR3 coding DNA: TGTGCCAGCATTCCGGAGATGAACACTGAAGCTTTCTTT.